This TCR beta chain was obtained from a study of immune evolution from preneoplasia to lung adenocarcinoma. Study-wide context: HLA loss of heterozygosity: 5.5% to 8.5% AIS, about 15% MIA, roughly 30% ADC, none AAH.

General study points: Compared with EGFR-mutant or double wild-type lesions, KRAS-mutant nodules were more clonal.

To note about this clone: As yet, its antigen is unknown.

Patients had resection in Japan or China between the mid-2010s and the late 2010s. Macro-dissection enriched premalignant or tumor cells before nucleic acid extraction. Some clones are missing from TCRdb's copy, which holds only in-frame ones; the method was immunoSEQ multiplex PCR. The sample records 1,500 to 2,000 clones, 82% being singletons. The ends were cut back, 5 bases at V and 2 bases at J, with 19 bases in the middle. CDR1 is SEHNR, CDR2 FQNEAQ, per germline (reference sequence). There are 17 residues in the CDR3. J is TRBJ2-1 and V is TRBV7-9, with a weak D call TRBD1 (6 bases). This clonotype was sampled from a person in their fifties or sixties with lung adenocarcinoma. The sequencing input was FFPE invasive lung adenocarcinoma tissue. As DNA, the CDR3 is TGTGCCAGCAGCGATTCACAGGGTTTTTTCACCTACAATGAGCAGTTCTTC. Its protein is CASSDSQGFFTYNEQFF. Filled out from reference TRBV7-9 and TRBJ2-1, the complete variable domain reads DTGVSQNPRHKITKRGQNVTFRCDPISEHNRLYWYRQTLGQGPEFLTYFQNEAQLEKSRLLSDRFSAERPKGSFSTLEIQRTEQGDSAMYLCASSDSQGFFTYNEQFFGPGTRLTVL.